These T cell receptor beta chains were read from a single sample in a study of blood T cell repertoires in COVID-19. Method: immunoSEQ multiplex PCR; TCRdb's copy keeps in-frame clones and lacks some. The sample holds roughly 250,000 clones, approximately 86% seen once. Sequenced material: PBMCs or T cells enriched from blood (not recorded which). These TCRs come from a woman between 25 and 40 years old with acute COVID-19. Both conserved end residues are part of each CDR3. D genes are given only for firm matches. Clone sizes are given selectively: once, few, many, or a class where the clone is expanded.

TRBV28	TRBD2	once	TRBJ2-7	16	TGTGCCAGCAGTGCCCGACTAGCGGGGACCTCCTACGAGCAGTACTTC	CASSARLAGTSYEQYF
TRBV19	TRBD1	-	TRBJ1-4	16	TGTGCCAGTAGTATAGATCTTGCAGGGGGCGATGAAAAACTGTTTTTT	CASSIDLAGGDEKLFF
TRBV6-1	-	-	TRBJ1-6	16	TGTGCCAGCAGTGAACGGACTATCTCCTATAATTCACCCCTCCACTTT	CASSERTISYNSPLHF
TRBV11-2	-	-	TRBJ1-3	17	TGTGCCAGCAGCTTCCTAAATTTTAAGGGGCCGGGAAACACCATATATTTT	CASSFLNFKGPGNTIYF
TRBV11-3	TRBD1	-	TRBJ2-1	12	TGTGCCAGCAGCAAAGGGGGCGATGAGCAGTTCTTC	CASSKGGDEQFF
TRBV27	-	-	TRBJ2-7	18	TGTGCCAGCAGTTCACCCCCCAGAGAGATAAGGGACACCTACGAGCAGTACTTC	CASSSPPREIRDTYEQYF
TRBV7-3	TRBD2	-	TRBJ2-3	18	TGTGCCAGCAGCCACACCAGGACTAGCGGGATTAGCACAGATACGCAGTATTTT	CASSHTRTSGISTDTQYF
TRBV14	-	-	TRBJ1-2	14	TGTGCCAGCAGCCCTCCGGGACAACGCTATGGCTACACCTTC	CASSPPGQRYGYTF
TRBV7-7	TRBD2	-	TRBJ2-7	15	TGTGCTAGCAGCCCCGCGCTAGCGGGAGGACACGAGCAGTACTTC	CASSPALAGGHEQYF
TRBV6-5	-	-	TRBJ2-1	13	TGTGCCAGCGGCAGGGGACTACATGGTGAGCAGTTCTTC	CASGRGLHGEQFF
TRBV28	-	-	TRBJ2-7	13	TGTGCCAGCAGTTTAGGGCCCGACTACGAGCAGTACTTC	CASSLGPDYEQYF
TRBV7-3	TRBD2	-	TRBJ2-7	17	TGTGCCAGCAGCTACACCGGGACTAGCGGGGTCTCCTACGAGCAGTACTTC	CASSYTGTSGVSYEQYF
TRBV25-1	-	once	TRBJ2-1	17	TGTGCCAGCAGTTTCCAGCACGACAAGCCCAAAAGGAATGAGCAGTTCTTC	CASSFQHDKPKRNEQFF
TRBV2	TRBD1	-	TRBJ1-1	12	TGTGCCACCCACCGCGGGACAGATGAAGCTTTCTTT	CATHRGTDEAFF
TRBV2	-	once	TRBJ1-5	13	TGTGCCAGCAGTGGGTTCAGCGATCAGCCCCAGCATTTT	CASSGFSDQPQHF
TRBV7-2	TRBD1	-	TRBJ2-1	14	TGTGCCAGCAGCTTAGTGGGACAGGGTAATGAGCAGTTCTTC	CASSLVGQGNEQFF
TRBV18	-	-	TRBJ1-2	15	TGTGCCAGCTCATCTAGACAGGTCGATAACTATGGCTACACCTTC	CASSSRQVDNYGYTF
TRBV28	TRBD1	-	TRBJ1-6	14	TGTGCCAGCAGTGACGGGACAGGGAATTCACCCCTCCACTTT	CASSDGTGNSPLHF
TRBV12-3/TRBV12-4	-	-	TRBJ1-2	13	TGTGCCAGCAGCCTCGGGGCTAACTATGGCTACACCTTC	CASSLGANYGYTF
TRBV24-1	-	-	TRBJ1-1	13	TGTGCCACCAGTGAGGGGGGACGGAGAGAAGCTTTCTTT	CATSEGGRREAFF
TRBV12-3/TRBV12-4	TRBD1	-	TRBJ1-1	13	TGTGCCAGCAGGAGTAACAGGGGCGCTGAAGCTTTCTTT	CASRSNRGAEAFF
TRBV2	-	-	TRBJ2-2	17	TGTGCCAGCACCCGGGGCCAAGGGGGGGCGAACACCGGGGAGCTGTTTTTT	CASTRGQGGANTGELFF
TRBV19	-	-	TRBJ2-3	14	TGTGCCAGTAAAGCGGGACAATCCACAGATACGCAGTATTTT	CASKAGQSTDTQYF
TRBV9	-	-	TRBJ2-1	15	TGTGCCAGCAGCCCTCGTCTTTCTAGAAACAATGAGCAGTTCTTC	CASSPRLSRNNEQFF
TRBV24-1	-	-	TRBJ1-4	15	TGTGCCACCAGTGACCCTACAGGAGCTAATGAAAAACTGTTTTTT	CATSDPTGANEKLFF
TRBV5-1	TRBD2	-	TRBJ2-5	15	TGCGCCAGCAGCTGGGAGGGTCAGATTAAAGAGACCCAGTACTTC	CASSWEGQIKETQYF
TRBV7-9	TRBD1	-	TRBJ1-1	12	TGTGCCAGCAGCGACAGGGCGGTGGGCGCTTTCTTT	CASSDRAVGAFF
TRBV28	TRBD1	-	TRBJ1-1	15	TGTGCCAGCAGTCCTCACAGGGGGGCGAACACTGAAGCTTTCTTT	CASSPHRGANTEAFF
TRBV27	TRBD2	-	TRBJ2-2	13	TGTGCCAGCGGCCTAGCGGGAGCCGGGGAGCTGTTTTTT	CASGLAGAGELFF
TRBV6-5	TRBD1	-	TRBJ2-5	14	TGTGCCAGCAGCTTCGACAGGGGGGGAGAGACCCAGTACTTC	CASSFDRGGETQYF
TRBV24-1	-	-	TRBJ2-1	13	TGTGCCACCAGTGATATCCAGGACAATGAGCAGTTCTTC	CATSDIQDNEQFF
TRBV15	-	-	TRBJ1-2	13	TGTGCCACTAAACAGGACAGATTAGGTGGCTACACCTTC	CATKQDRLGGYTF
TRBV7-9	TRBD1	-	TRBJ1-3	12	TGTGCCGGGACAGTTCCTGGAAACACCATATATTTT	CAGTVPGNTIYF
TRBV15	TRBD1	-	TRBJ1-6	18	TGTGCCACCAGCAGTCCCCGGGACAGGGCTAACTATAATTCACCCCTCCACTTT	CATSSPRDRANYNSPLHF
TRBV5-4	TRBD1	-	TRBJ2-3	15	TGTGCCAGCAGCGGCCGGGACAGGGTCACAGATACGCAGTATTTT	CASSGRDRVTDTQYF
TRBV4-3	TRBD2	few	TRBJ2-7	16	TGCGCCAGCAGCCCCAAGGGACTAGCGGGGGCCTACGAGCAGTACTTC	CASSPKGLAGAYEQYF
TRBV10-3	TRBD1	-	TRBJ2-1	18	TGTGCCATCAGCGCTTCGGGCGGGACAGGGGGCACCTACAATGAGCAGTTCTTC	CAISASGGTGGTYNEQFF
TRBV19	-	-	TRBJ1-3	15	TGTGCCAGTAGTCGGACAGAAACCTCTGGAAACACCATATATTTT	CASSRTETSGNTIYF
TRBV19	TRBD2	few	TRBJ2-1	17	TGTGCCAGTAGGGATCAGACTAGCGGGAGGGGATACAATGAGCAGTTCTTC	CASRDQTSGRGYNEQFF
TRBV15	-	-	TRBJ1-2	16	TGTGCCACCAGCAGAGATAAGGCAGGGTCGCCCTATGGCTACACCTTC	CATSRDKAGSPYGYTF
TRBV19	TRBD1	once	TRBJ2-5	13	TGTGCCAGTCGGACAGGGGGCGGGGAGACCCAGTACTTC	CASRTGGGETQYF